The 2 T cell receptor beta chains listed next were all sequenced from one sample in a study of human T cells and chemical hapten exposure. TCRdb independently ran MiXCR on the RACE reads; one entry per CDR3 protein. Of some 50,000 distinct CDR3 sequences in the sample, 3.5% to 4.5% were seen once. Regarding time point: healthy volunteer bleed at 2 weeks. Unfractionated whole blood yielded the extracted total RNA. The sample was whole blood. These receptors all come from a female donor in good health. Some clones in this sample may be carry-over from other donors' samples.

The rearrangement joins TRBV19 to TRBJ1-2; the D is unclear. CDR3 length equals 13 residues. Trimming took off 5 bases at V and 8 bases at J, with 15 bases between the two ends. Germline values: CDR1 LNHDA, CDR2 SQIVND (reference sequence). The CDR3 region is CASSLNQAWGYTF. The CDR3 DNA reads TGTGCCAGTAGTCTTAACCAAGCGTGGGGCTACACCTTC.

This clonotype has at least ten counts. This chain links TRBV28 with TRBJ2-5, with 10 bases aligning to TRBD2. V gave up 6 bases and J gave up 3 bases; unmatched junction bases: 13. There are 17 residues in the CDR3. Germline CDR1 is MDHEN and CDR2 is SYDVKM. DNA for the CDR3: TGTGCCAGCAGACCCTTCGGTAGCGGGGGGTCTAAAGAGACCCAGTACTTC. It yields the protein CASRPFGSGGSKETQYF.